This T cell receptor beta chain was documented in a study of blood T cell repertoires in COVID-19. Germline assignment: CDR1 LGHNA and CDR2 YSLEER. Trimming shortened V by 1 base and J by 0 bases, and 13 bases separated the two germline ends. This CDR3 has 17 amino acids. Sequencing was performed with immunoSEQ multiplex PCR; in TCRdb, only in-frame clones are kept and a portion is missing. The data show about 180,000 clones, with about 82% seen just once and 6.5% held by the top ten. Source material: peripheral blood. The V and J genes are TRBV4-3 and TRBJ1-3; D not resolved. The TCR originated in a man in his 70s with active or convalescent COVID-19. In DNA, the CDR3 is TGCGCCAGCAGCCAAGGGCCCCCGCGGAGCTCTGGAAACACCATATATTTT. Its protein product is CASSQGPPRSSGNTIYF.